This TCR beta chain was captured in a study of T-cell memory formation after mild COVID-19. Study-level background: TCR clusters showed largely donor specificity.

Trimming left V 7 bases short and J 0 bases short, with 6 bases between. Germline CDR1 SNHLY, CDR2 FYNNEI. The CDR3 has 12 residues. The 5'RACE method, run with constant-segment primers, produced TCR alpha and TCR beta cDNA libraries (carrying sample barcodes and UMIs). TCRdb fed the 5' RACE reads into MiXCR, producing one record per CDR3 protein. This table has hundreds of thousands of distinct CDR3 sequences, about 19% appearing once. General study findings and limits: Nothing showed for sure that second-wave clones peaking on day 37 were SARS-CoV-2 specific.

Worth noting for this clonotype: Its antigen remains unidentified.

This clonotype originated in an adult woman who had mild COVID-19 (a few samples of this study predate the infection). Cell type and time point are not known. The chain has TRBV2 and TRBJ1-2, with D unclear. What was sequenced was PBMCs or a T cell subset sorted from them (not recorded which). The CDR3 loop is CASKAANYGYTF. In DNA form, the CDR3 reads TGTGCCAGCAAGGCAGCTAACTATGGCTACACCTTC.